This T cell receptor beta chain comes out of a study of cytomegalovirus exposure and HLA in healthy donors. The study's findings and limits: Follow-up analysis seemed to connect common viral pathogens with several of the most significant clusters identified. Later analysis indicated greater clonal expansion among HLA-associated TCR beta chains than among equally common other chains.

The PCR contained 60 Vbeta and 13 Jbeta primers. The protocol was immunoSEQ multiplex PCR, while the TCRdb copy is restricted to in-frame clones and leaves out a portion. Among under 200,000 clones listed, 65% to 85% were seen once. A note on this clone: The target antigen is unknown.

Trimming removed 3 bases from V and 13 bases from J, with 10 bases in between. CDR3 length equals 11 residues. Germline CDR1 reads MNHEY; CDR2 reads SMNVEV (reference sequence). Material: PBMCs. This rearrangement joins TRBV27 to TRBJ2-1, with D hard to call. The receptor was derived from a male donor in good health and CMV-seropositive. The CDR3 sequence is CASSFGTRQFF. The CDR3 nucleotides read TGTGCCAGCAGTTTCGGTACCCGACAGTTCTTC.